The 20 T cell receptor beta chains in this list originate from one sample, sequenced in a study of cytotoxic CD8 clonotypes in ibrutinib-treated CLL (dated by TCRdb to the early 2020s). According to the study, the label for this sample's time point signals: roughly 23 months on ibrutinib. The library was obtained by the immunoSEQ multiplex PCR assay. Entries here come from immuneACCESS through TCRdb and include only in-frame sequences with V and J called. Some clones fail to appear in such tables; in the studies checked, an unresolved V gene covers under half of the shortfall, and the cause of the remainder is unknown. This sample has about 140,000 clones in its table, and 70% to 80% of those were observed once. The top ten clones comprise approximately 5.1% of the sample. Material: PBMCs, obtained after 24 months of ibrutinib treatment. These receptors all come from a human donor with chronic lymphocytic leukemia.

The gene calls are TRBV6-5 and TRBJ2-1; 7 bases are a match to TRBD2. V shed 5 bases, J shed 4 bases, and the junction held 8 bases outside the gene matches. Germline V gene sequence: CDR1 MNHEY, CDR2 SVGAGI. The CDR3 runs to 15 residues. CDR3 DNA: TGTGCCAGCAGTAAGGGAGCGGGGTCATACAATGAGCAGTTCTTC. This gives the protein CASSKGAGSYNEQFF.

As regards this clone: A junction end diverges from the germline sequence, so it may reflect a read error. The V call is TRBV20-1, the J call TRBJ1-2, with D perhaps TRBD1 (6 bases). Germline V gene sequence: CDR1 DFQATT, CDR2 SNEGSKA (reference sequence). The length of the CDR3 is 11 residues. CDR3 bases: TGCAGTGCTAGAGAATTAAACAGGGAGGCCTTC. Its translation: CSARELNREAF.

The table lists this clone with a count of one. The gene calls are TRBV19 and TRBJ1-6, with 7 bases matching TRBD1. Trimming cost V 6 bases and J 5 bases; bases outside gene matches: 4. Germline V gene sequence: CDR1 LNHDA, CDR2 SQIVND (reference sequence). This CDR3 has 14 amino acids. This CDR3 reads CASSPRGDNSPLHF. The DNA for the CDR3 is TGTGCCAGTAGCCCCAGGGGGGATAATTCACCCCTCCACTTT. Full variable domain (missing parts from reference TRBV19 and TRBJ1-6): DGGITQSPKYLFRKEGQNVTLSCEQNLNHDAMYWYRQDPGQGLRLIYYSQIVNDFQKGDIAEGYSVSREKKESFPLTVTSAQKNPTAFYLCASSPRGDNSPLHFGNGTRLTVT.

The rearrangement joins TRBV28 to TRBJ1-2, with 10 bases aligning to TRBD1. The CDR3 has 13 residues. The V gene end was trimmed by 8 bases and the J gene end by 4 bases; junction bases not matched to a gene: 4. Germline-derived CDR1 and CDR2 are MDHEN and SYDVKM. In DNA, the CDR3 is TGTGCCAGCGGGGACAGGGGCAGCTATGGCTACACCTTC. Amino acid sequence: CASGDRGSYGYTF.

The CDR3 DNA reads TGTGCCAGCACCCGTGGGGGGGCGACCGGGGAGCTGTTTTTT. Translated: CASTRGGATGELFF. The chain uses TRBV6-5 and TRBJ2-2, with D perhaps TRBD2 (7 bases). V was shortened by 7 bases and J by 5 bases, with 14 bases between the two germline ends. This CDR3 is 14 amino acids long. Germline assignment: CDR1 MNHEY and CDR2 SVGAGI.

This rearrangement joins TRBV25-1 to TRBJ2-3; 10 bases are a match to TRBD1. From germline, CDR1 is MGHDK and CDR2 SYGVNS. The CDR3 covers 14 residues. V trimming: 6 bases; J trimming: 5 bases; junction bases outside the gene matches: 5. CDR3: CASSPGTGEDTQYF. DNA for the CDR3: TGTGCCAGCAGCCCCGGGACAGGGGAAGATACGCAGTATTTT.

This clone was counted a few times. This sequence joins TRBV9 and TRBJ1-1; the D is unclear. Germline V lookup: CDR1 SGDLS, CDR2 YYNGEE. V was clipped by 1 base and J by 8 bases, with 12 bases between them. CDR3 length: 13 amino acids. This chain's CDR3 is CASSVSPDGEAFF. The CDR3 DNA reads as TGTGCCAGCAGCGTAAGTCCCGACGGCGAAGCTTTCTTT. The complete variable domain, with remaining parts taken from reference TRBV9 and TRBJ1-1, reads DSGVTQTPKHLITATGQRVTLRCSPRSGDLSVYWYQQSLDQGLQFLIQYYNGEERAKGNILERFSAQQFPDLHSELNLSSLELGDSALYFCASSVSPDGEAFFGQGTRLTVV.

The chain couples TRBV27 to TRBJ1-5, with 7 bases matching TRBD1. The V segment lost 5 bases and the J segment 9 bases; nucleotides outside the gene matches: 13. The CDR3 totals 15 residues. Germline loops: CDR1 MNHEY, CDR2 SMNVEV (reference sequence). The CDR3 is CASSPARDSEGPQHF. The CDR3 nucleotides read TGTGCCAGCAGTCCGGCCAGGGACAGCGAAGGGCCCCAGCATTTT.

This clone has only a few counts. The rearrangement links TRBV25-1 to TRBJ2-1; D not certain. Germline loops: CDR1 MGHDK, CDR2 SYGVNS. There are 14 residues in the CDR3. Between the trimmed V and J ends, which lost 3 bases and 10 bases, there was a span of 16 bases. CDR3 region: CASSESTWLPEQFF. The CDR3 DNA follows: TGTGCCAGCAGTGAGTCGACTTGGCTCCCCGAGCAGTTCTTC.

The genes are TRBV7-3 and TRBJ2-1; D is undetermined. In germline, CDR1 is SGHTA, CDR2 FQGTGA. Between the trimmed V and J ends, which lost 4 bases and 2 bases, there was a span of 6 bases. This CDR3 is built from 13 residues. The CDR3 bases are TGTGCCAGCAGCTATGGGCCCTACAATGAGCAGTTCTTC. Residues: CASSYGPYNEQFF. The full variable domain, in which reference TRBV7-3 and TRBJ2-1 provide the parts outside the CDR3, is GAGVSQTPSNKVTEKGKYVELRCDPISGHTALYWYRQSLGQGPEFLIYFQGTGAADDSGLPNDRFFAVRPEGSVSTLKIQRTERGDSAVYLCASSYGPYNEQFFGPGTRLTVL.

The genes are TRBV28 and TRBJ1-2; D is ambiguous. The CDR3 is 15 residues long. Trimming shortened V by 5 bases and J by 5 bases, and 18 bases separated the two germline ends. Germline CDR1 reads MDHEN; CDR2 reads SYDVKM. The CDR3 DNA is TGTGCCAGCAGTCCGAGGTCCCTTTTGCAGTATGGCTACACCTTC. Translating gives CASSPRSLLQYGYTF.

V and J are TRBV2 and TRBJ2-7; tentatively, D is TRBD2 (6 bases). There are 12 residues in the CDR3. Trimming cost V 5 bases and J 5 bases, with 10 bases left between them. From germline, CDR1 is SNHLY and CDR2 FYNNEI. This CDR3 is CASSKGEDEQYF. The CDR3 region has the DNA TGTGCCAGCAGTAAAGGGGAGGACGAGCAGTACTTC.

This clone appeared a single time. The chain employs TRBV28 and TRBJ2-1; D might be TRBD2 (6 bases). The CDR3 sequence is 15 residues long. CDR1 is MDHEN, CDR2 SYDVKM, per germline. The ends were cut back, 1 base at V and 10 bases at J, with 17 bases in the middle. Here the CDR3 reads CASSLSGGASWEQFF. CDR3 bases: TGTGCCAGCAGTTTATCCGGGGGTGCCAGTTGGGAGCAGTTCTTC. Full variable domain (rest looked up from reference TRBV28 and TRBJ2-1): DVKVTQSSRYLVKRTGEKVFLECVQDMDHENMFWYRQDPGLGLRLIYFSYDVKMKEKGDIPEGYSVSREKKERFSLILESASTNQTSMYLCASSLSGGASWEQFFGPGTRLTVL.

This chain connects TRBV6-5 to TRBJ1-2; perhaps TRBD1 as D (5 bases). This CDR3 spans 15 amino acids. The V end lost 1 base, the J end lost 0 bases, and 9 bases lay between the germline ends. Germline V CDR1 and CDR2: MNHEY, SVGAGI. CDR3 in DNA: TGTGCCAGCAGTTACTGGGGACCGACTAACTATGGCTACACCTTC. Protein product: CASSYWGPTNYGYTF.

This chain uses TRBV18 with TRBJ2-7; the match to TRBD1 covers 8 bases. Germline V gene sequence: CDR1 KGHSH, CDR2 LQKENI. The CDR3 has 13 amino acids. Trimming removed 2 bases from V and 6 bases from J; junction bases left unmatched: 3. CDR3 region: CASSPDRGAEQYF. CDR3 DNA sequence: TGTGCCAGCTCACCAGACAGGGGCGCCGAGCAGTACTTC.

The J gene is TRBJ2-1, the V gene TRBV11-2; D may be TRBD2 (6 bases). V lost 5 bases and J lost 10, with 21 bases in between. CDR1 and CDR2 (germline): SGHAT, FQNNGV. The CDR3 consists of 15 residues. The chain's CDR3 is CASSQAGDPGDEQFF. CDR3 coding DNA: TGTGCCAGCAGCCAAGCCGGGGACCCGGGAGACGAGCAGTTCTTC.

Turning to this clone: At one of its ends the junction is not consistent with the germline gene, which may arise from a read error. The chain links TRBV27 to TRBJ2-7; 7 bases are a match to TRBD2. CDR3 length equals 13 residues. Germline CDR1 and CDR2: MNHEY and SMNVEV (reference sequence). This CDR3 is CASAYRPGGSPTF. The CDR3 DNA is TGTGCCAGCGCCTACCGTCCCGGGGGGTCCCCAACCTTC.

The chain combines TRBV10-3 with TRBJ1-3; no clear D gene. The CDR3 contains 13 residues. Germline-derived CDR1 and CDR2 are ENHRY and SYGVKD. Trimming took 8 bases from V and 2 from J, leaving 10 bases between them. The CDR3 sequence is CAIRSLPGNTIYF. The CDR3 DNA sequence: TGTGCCATCCGGAGTCTCCCTGGAAACACCATATATTTT.

The chain links TRBV11-3 to TRBJ1-1; tentatively, D is TRBD1 (6 bases). Trimming took off 2 bases at V and 7 bases at J, with 17 bases between the two ends. The CDR3 runs to 15 residues. In germline, CDR1 is SGHNT, CDR2 YENEEA. The CDR3 region has the DNA TGTGCCAGCAGCTTAAGGGACACAAGGGCGAGTGAAGCTTTCTTT. It translates to CASSLRDTRASEAFF.

This clone was found once. V is TRBV6-4 and J is TRBJ2-3, with TRBD2 matching 9 bases. Germline lookup yields CDR1 MRHNA and CDR2 SNTAGT. The CDR3 has 16 amino acids. Trimming removed 2 bases from V and 4 bases from J; junction bases left unmatched: 7. The CDR3 loop reads CASSDTGSGGADTQYF. The CDR3 nucleotides are TGTGCCAGCAGTGACACCGGTAGCGGGGGCGCAGATACGCAGTATTTT.